The 5 T cell receptor beta chains below come from one sample, sequenced in a study of blood T cell repertoires in COVID-19 (dated by TCRdb to 2018 to 2020). Library generation was performed with the immunoSEQ multiplex PCR assay. The table comes from immuneACCESS by way of TCRdb, which keeps in-frame sequences with V and J called. Part of the clones is missing from these tables; in studies checked, under half for an unresolved V gene and the rest for unknown reasons. For this sample the table gives roughly 100,000 clones, of which approximately 78% were detected only once. Approximately 9.6% of the sample lies in the top ten. The sample was peripheral blood. The source of these receptors is a man in his 60s with active or convalescent COVID-19.

This clone was detected a few times. V usage is TRBV9 and J usage is TRBJ2-3; no definite D call. V was trimmed by 1 base and J by 0 bases, leaving 9 bases between them. CDR1 and CDR2 (germline): SGDLS, YYNGEE. This CDR3 contains 15 residues. CDR3 sequence (DNA): TGTGCCAGCAGCGTACGGAGTTCTAGCACAGATACGCAGTATTTT. The encoded protein is CASSVRSSSTDTQYF.

The chain carries TRBV5-1 and TRBJ2-3, with D hard to call. Looked up from germline, CDR1 is SGHRS and CDR2 is YFSETQ. The V gene lost 2 bases and the J gene lost 0 bases, with 10 bases spanning the gap. CDR3 length: 15 amino acids. CDR3 sequence (DNA): TGCGCCAGCAGCTTACCTAGATCTAGCACAGATACGCAGTATTTT. It codes for CASSLPRSSTDTQYF.

The chain employs TRBV7-2 and TRBJ2-3; 12 nucleotides align to TRBD2. Germline assignment: CDR1 SGHTA and CDR2 FQGNSA. The V segment lost 5 bases and the J segment 4 bases; nucleotides outside the gene matches: 7. This CDR3 contains 16 residues. This CDR3 is CASSPGLAGRPDTQYF. CDR3 nucleotide sequence: TGTGCCAGCAGCCCCGGACTAGCGGGAAGACCAGATACGCAGTATTTT.

The chain uses TRBV5-1 and TRBJ1-1; no clear D gene. This CDR3 is built from 14 residues. Germline CDR1 SGHRS, CDR2 YFSETQ. With 7 bases removed from V and 0 bases from J, the gap between germline ends came to 13 bases. The CDR3 region has the DNA TGCGCCAGCTCCACTATGACCGTGAACACTGAAGCTTTCTTT. Translated, it gives CASSTMTVNTEAFF.

V is TRBV7-9 and J is TRBJ2-7; maybe TRBD2 (6 bases). Trimming shortened V by 4 bases and J by 4 bases, and 17 bases separated the two germline ends. This CDR3 contains 15 residues. The germline V gene encodes CDR1 SEHNR and CDR2 FQNEAQ (reference sequence). Here the CDR3 reads CASSSGREYGYEQYF. Written as DNA, the CDR3 is TGTGCCAGCAGCTCGGGACGGGAGTATGGGTACGAGCAGTACTTC. Combining the CDR3 with reference TRBV7-9 and TRBJ2-7 gives the whole variable domain DTGVSQNPRHKITKRGQNVTFRCDPISEHNRLYWYRQTLGQGPEFLTYFQNEAQLEKSRLLSDRFSAERPKGSFSTLEIQRTEQGDSAMYLCASSSGREYGYEQYFGPGTRLTVT.